Listed below are T cell receptor beta chains from one sample, sequenced in a study of OX40 agonist ivuxolimab in advanced cancers. Here immunoSEQ multiplex PCR was the method, and the copy in TCRdb shows in-frame clones only, minus some. The sample shows about 28,000 clones, 70% to 85% of them seen only once. The specimen comprised CD4+ or CD8+ T cells sorted from blood, sampled in a trial of the OX40 agonist ivuxolimab. The receptors were sampled from an adult with an advanced solid tumor such as melanoma, head and neck, liver or kidney cancer. CDR3s include the opening cysteine and the closing phenylalanine or tryptophan. The order of the fields is clone size, V gene, D gene, J gene, CDR3 DNA, CDR3 protein. The D gene is left open where the match is weak. Size values are once, few and many counts, or a class for expanded clones, and some rows have none.

NA	TRBV19	TRBD1	TRBJ2-7	TGTGCCAGTAGTCAACAGGGGGCGTCATACGAGCAGTACTTC	CASSQQGASYEQYF
once	TRBV28	NA	TRBJ2-2	TGTGCCAGCAGTTTATACGGGGGCTTATTGAACACCGGGGAGCTGTTTTTT	CASSLYGGLLNTGELFF
NA	TRBV27	NA	TRBJ2-7	TGTGCCAGCAGTTCCAGCGGCTCGTCTGGGGACGAGCAGTACTTC	CASSSSGSSGDEQYF
NA	TRBV6-4	NA	TRBJ2-3	TGTGCCAGCAGTGAGGGGTCGGGGCCGTTCACAGATACGCAGTATTTT	CASSEGSGPFTDTQYF
NA	TRBV6-1	NA	TRBJ2-1	TGTGCCAGCAGTGAATACCGACAGCAACTCAATGAGCAGTTCTTC	CASSEYRQQLNEQFF
NA	TRBV6-5	NA	TRBJ2-7	TGTGCCAGCAGTTACGGTGGCAGGGTCGACCCCGAGCAGTACTTC	CASSYGGRVDPEQYF
NA	TRBV4-1	NA	TRBJ1-1	TGCGCCAGCAGCCAGGCGTACTCGACTGTGGCTGAAGCTTTCTTT	CASSQAYSTVAEAFF
NA	TRBV15	NA	TRBJ2-7	TGTGCCACCAGCAGATCAGGGGTGGGTGAGCAGTACTTC	CATSRSGVGEQYF
NA	TRBV30	TRBD1	TRBJ2-7	TGTGCCTGGAGTGTTCCGGGACAGGGCTACGAGCAGTACTTC	CAWSVPGQGYEQYF
NA	TRBV5-6	TRBD1	TRBJ2-7	TGTGCCAGCAGCTCCGGGACAGGGATCTACGAGCAGTACTTC	CASSSGTGIYEQYF
NA	TRBV9	TRBD2	TRBJ2-7	TGTGCCAGCAGTCATCGGGAGGGCAGAGACTACGAGCAGTACTTC	CASSHREGRDYEQYF
NA	TRBV10-1	NA	TRBJ2-7	TGCGCCAGCAGTGACACGACCCACGAGCAGTACTTC	CASSDTTHEQYF
NA	TRBV5-1	TRBD1	TRBJ2-7	TGCGCCAGCAGCCCTCCCTGGACAGGGGTCCACGAGCAGTACTTC	CASSPPWTGVHEQYF
NA	TRBV5-6	NA	TRBJ1-5	TGTGCCAGCAGCTTGGGGGGTGGGCAGCCCCAGCATTTT	CASSLGGGQPQHF
NA	TRBV13	TRBD2	TRBJ2-2	TGTGCCAGCAGCTTTAGTCTAGCGGGCCGGGTAGGGGAGCTGTTTTTT	CASSFSLAGRVGELFF
once	TRBV4-1	NA	TRBJ2-7	TGCGCCAGCAGCCAAGGGTCATGGGAGAGCTCCTACGAGCAGTACTTC	CASSQGSWESSYEQYF
NA	TRBV21-1	NA	TRBJ2-4	TGTGCCAGCAGCCATAGCGAGACACTAGCCAAAAACATTCAGTACTTC	CASSHSETLAKNIQYF
NA	TRBV6-1	NA	TRBJ2-3	TGTGCCAGCAGTGATGGCCCAATTTGGGGGATCGACACAGATACGCAGTATTTT	CASSDGPIWGIDTDTQYF
NA	TRBV5-6	TRBD1	TRBJ1-2	TGTGCCAGCAGTTATTACAGGGGGGGCTACACCTTC	CASSYYRGGYTF
medium-sized	TRBV4-1	NA	TRBJ1-2	TGCGCCAGCAGCCAAGACGGTAGCTATGGCTACACCTTC	CASSQDGSYGYTF
NA	TRBV4-2	TRBD2	TRBJ2-7	TGTGCCAGCAGCCAAGATCTAGCGGGGGGGCCGGGGGAGCAGTACTTC	CASSQDLAGGPGEQYF
NA	TRBV28	NA	TRBJ2-7	TGTGCCAGCAGAGGTGTTCGATCCTACGAGCAGTACTTC	CASRGVRSYEQYF
NA	TRBV27	TRBD2	TRBJ2-3	TGTGCCAGCAGTTTATGGGTAGCGGGGGGGCCGCACTCACCAGATACGCAGTATTTT	CASSLWVAGGPHSPDTQYF
NA	TRBV4-3	TRBD2	TRBJ2-1	TGCGCCAGCAGCCAAGATTCCGGGACTAGCGGTCGTGCTGAGCAGTTCTTC	CASSQDSGTSGRAEQFF
once	TRBV4-3	NA	TRBJ2-1	TGCGCCAGCAGCCAAGAGGAGCGCTACAATGAGCAGTTCTTC	CASSQEERYNEQFF
NA	TRBV27	TRBD2	TRBJ2-2	TGTGCCAGCAGTTTACTGGCTAGCGGGGGGGCCGGGGAGCTGTTTTTT	CASSLLASGGAGELFF
NA	TRBV19	TRBD2	TRBJ2-3	TGTGCCAGTAGCTCCACTAGCGGGAGGGCCTTTTATACGCAGTATTTT	CASSSTSGRAFYTQYF
NA	TRBV19	TRBD1	TRBJ2-3	TGTGCCAGTAGCCCGGGACAGGGATTCACAGATACGCAGTATTTT	CASSPGQGFTDTQYF
few	TRBV5-8	TRBD2	TRBJ2-1	TGTGCCAGCGGAATAGTCTTAGCGGGAGGGATTGACGATGAGCAGTTCTTC	CASGIVLAGGIDDEQFF
NA	TRBV4-1	NA	TRBJ1-1	TGCGCCAGCAGCCCAAAGAGGGCGTTTGAAGCTTTCTTT	CASSPKRAFEAFF
NA	TRBV29-1	NA	TRBJ1-2	TGCAGCGTTGAAGATTCGGGCTCTAACTATGGCTACACCTTC	CSVEDSGSNYGYTF
few	TRBV11-3	NA	TRBJ2-2	TGTGCCAGCAGCTTAGTCACTAGTCCCACCGGGGAGCTGTTTTTT	CASSLVTSPTGELFF
NA	TRBV21-1	NA	TRBJ2-7	TGTGCCAGCAGCAAAGTGGCCCTTGGGGGGGACGAGCAGTACTTC	CASSKVALGGDEQYF
NA	TRBV7-7	NA	TRBJ1-1	TGTGCTAGCAGCCCCGGGACCGATATGAACACTGAAGCTTTCTTT	CASSPGTDMNTEAFF
NA	TRBV6-4	TRBD2	TRBJ2-7	TGTGCCAGCAGTGCCGGGACTAGTGTTTTCTACGAGCAGTACTTC	CASSAGTSVFYEQYF
once	TRBV6-5	TRBD2	TRBJ2-7	TGTGCCAGCAGACTAGCGGTTGTTTACGAGCAGTACTTC	CASRLAVVYEQYF
NA	TRBV27	TRBD2	TRBJ2-7	TGTGCCAGCAGTTCGACTAGCGGGGCCTACGAGCAGTACTTC	CASSSTSGAYEQYF
NA	TRBV29-1	TRBD1	TRBJ2-3	TGCAGCGTTGACCCGGACAGGGGCGATCGAGCGTCATACACAGATACGCAGTATTTT	CSVDPDRGDRASYTDTQYF
NA	TRBV7-9	NA	TRBJ2-1	TGTGCCAGCAGCTCCCCGCCAGGGAGGTTCTCCTACAATGAGCAGTTCTTC	CASSSPPGRFSYNEQFF
NA	TRBV12-5	NA	TRBJ1-2	TGTGCTAGTGGTTTAGGGGGTCTCGGGTATGGCTACACCTTC	CASGLGGLGYGYTF
NA	TRBV19	NA	TRBJ2-7	TGTGCTTCTAGATCAGGGAGTCGCTACGAGCAGTACTTC	CASRSGSRYEQYF
NA	TRBV19	TRBD2	TRBJ2-7	TGTGCCAGTAGTTGGGCTAGCGGGGGGTACGAGCAGTACTTC	CASSWASGGYEQYF
once	TRBV15	NA	TRBJ1-2	TGTGCCACCAGCAGAGGGGAAAGGAAAGACTATGGCTACACCTTC	CATSRGERKDYGYTF
NA	TRBV6-5	NA	TRBJ1-4	TGTGCCACGCGAGGTTGGGAAGAAAAACTGTTTTTT	CATRGWEEKLFF
NA	TRBV28	TRBD1	TRBJ2-3	TGTGCCATCCACCTGAGGACAGGGAGCACAGATACGCAGTATTTT	CAIHLRTGSTDTQYF
NA	TRBV19	TRBD2	TRBJ2-3	TGTGCCAGTAAAGATGCGGATGGGCGGGGGGCGTCCCGCACAGATACGCAGTATTTT	CASKDADGRGASRTDTQYF
NA	TRBV5-6	NA	TRBJ1-2	TGTGCCAGCAGCTTGGGACAGTTCCTTAACTATGGCTACACCTTC	CASSLGQFLNYGYTF
NA	TRBV6-5	TRBD1	TRBJ1-1	TGTGCCAGCACACACAGGGGACTATATACTGAAGCTTTCTTT	CASTHRGLYTEAFF
NA	TRBV28	NA	TRBJ2-7	TGTGCCAGCAGTTTACTCTACGAGCAGTACTTC	CASSLLYEQYF
NA	TRBV10-1	NA	TRBJ2-1	TGCGCCAGCAGTGATCCTTGGAGTATCGGGAAAAACAATGAGCAGTTCTTC	CASSDPWSIGKNNEQFF
NA	TRBV7-9	TRBD2	TRBJ2-7	TGTGCCAGCAGCTTAACTAGCGGGAGTTACGAGCAGTACTTC	CASSLTSGSYEQYF
NA	TRBV6-1	NA	TRBJ1-3	TGTGCCAGCAGTACTTGGCTGGGGCTCGGAAACACCATATATTTT	CASSTWLGLGNTIYF
NA	TRBV29-1	NA	TRBJ2-2	TGCAGCGTCATACAGGGTACTACGGCCGGGGAGCTGTTTTTT	CSVIQGTTAGELFF
NA	TRBV28	TRBD1	TRBJ1-2	TGTGCCAGCAGTTTCAGGGGGGGAAACTATGGCTACACCTTC	CASSFRGGNYGYTF
NA	TRBV7-9	TRBD1	TRBJ2-7	TGTGCCAGCAGCCCCACTCCTACAGGGGAACTACCTCCCTACGAGCAGTACTTC	CASSPTPTGELPPYEQYF
NA	TRBV10-2	NA	TRBJ1-2	TGCGCCAGCAGTGAGTCGACGGGCCGATTTAAATCGGGCGGCTACACCTTC	CASSESTGRFKSGGYTF
NA	TRBV7-6	NA	TRBJ1-1	TGTGCCAGCAGCCCCGAGGTGGGGACTGAAGCTTTCTTT	CASSPEVGTEAFF
NA	TRBV2	NA	TRBJ2-2	TGTGCCAGCATTCCCCCAGGGGCTAACACCGGGGAGCTGTTTTTT	CASIPPGANTGELFF
NA	TRBV27	NA	TRBJ1-4	TGTGCCAGCAGTTTAAGGGCCATTAATGAAAAACTGTTTTTT	CASSLRAINEKLFF